This T cell receptor beta chain derives from a study of control samples from healthy donors and cancer patients. CDR3 length equals 13 residues. The germline V gene encodes CDR1 SGDLS and CDR2 YYNGEE. V was clipped by 6 bases and J by 7 bases, with 13 bases between them. Some clones are missing from TCRdb's copy, which holds only in-frame ones; the method was immunoSEQ multiplex PCR. The table has approximately 100,000 clones, around 82% seen once; the top ten hold 2% to 2.5%. This clone was found once. The rearrangement links TRBV9 to TRBJ2-2; the D gene could be TRBD1 or TRBD2 (6 bases each). The TCR originated in a man aged 55 to 69 in good health. Material for sequencing was blood. CDR3 in DNA: TGTGCCAGCACTAGGGGGGATGGCGGGGAGCTGTTTTTT. Amino acids: CASTRGDGGELFF.